These 15 T cell receptor beta chains were all obtained from the same sample, sequenced in a study of T cell changes during pregnancy in multiple sclerosis. The data were produced by immunoSEQ multiplex PCR, yet TCRdb's version contains in-frame clones alone and is incomplete. Here the sample spans under 80,000 clones, 90% to 95% being singletons. The sample was peripheral blood, taken in the second trimester of pregnancy. These receptor sequences come from a female donor with multiple sclerosis, enrolled in a pregnancy study.

The CDR3 loop reads CASRSGQGPNEQFF. CDR3 coding DNA: TGTGCCAGCAGATCGGGACAGGGGCCGAATGAGCAGTTCTTC. The rearrangement uses TRBV6-1 and TRBJ2-1, with 10 bases identical to TRBD1. The CDR3 sequence is 14 residues long. CDR1 MNHNS and CDR2 SASEGT come from the germline V gene. With V trimmed by 6 bases and J by 7 bases, 6 bases remained unmatched.

The chain joins TRBV11-2 to TRBJ1-5, with D unresolved. V dropped 0 bases and J dropped 5 bases, with 5 bases sitting between them. The germline V gene encodes CDR1 SGHAT and CDR2 FQNNGV. This CDR3 is 13 amino acids long. DNA of the CDR3: TGTGCCAGCAGCTTAGATCGGGATCAGCCCCAGCATTTT. The encoded protein is CASSLDRDQPQHF.

The chain carries TRBV19 and TRBJ1-1, with 8 bases lining up with TRBD1. Trimming at V came to 5 bases and at J to 4 bases, leaving 6 bases not matched to a gene. Per the germline V gene, CDR1 is LNHDA and CDR2 is SQIVND (reference sequence). The CDR3 runs to 14 residues. The CDR3 loop is CASSPGGWGTEAFF. CDR3 nucleotides: TGTGCCAGTAGTCCAGGGGGCTGGGGCACTGAAGCTTTCTTT.

V gene TRBV7-3 combines with J gene TRBJ1-1; weak D call: TRBD1 (5 bases). V shed 4 bases and J shed 3 bases, with 12 bases lying between them. Germline CDR1 SGHTA, CDR2 FQGTGA. CDR3 length equals 14 residues. CDR3 residues: CASSSSGMDTEAFF. Here the CDR3 DNA reads TGTGCCAGCAGCTCCTCAGGGATGGACACTGAAGCTTTCTTT.

V usage is TRBV4-3 and J usage is TRBJ2-5; 7 bases are shared with TRBD1. V gave up 0 bases and J gave up 5 bases; unmatched junction bases: 15. There are 18 residues in the CDR3. Germline loops: CDR1 LGHNA, CDR2 YSLEER. CDR3 in amino acids: CASSQDLNEGALNETQYF. The CDR3 DNA follows: TGCGCCAGCAGCCAAGACCTTAATGAGGGGGCCCTGAATGAGACCCAGTACTTC.

The J gene is TRBJ1-5, the V gene TRBV11-2; 7 bases map to TRBD1. From germline, CDR1 is SGHAT and CDR2 FQNNGV. V shed 1 base, J shed 0 bases, and the junction held 9 bases outside the gene matches. The CDR3 is made up of 18 amino acids. The CDR3 nucleotides are TGTGCCAGCAGCTTAGCTACCAGGGGGTCGTATAGCAATCAGCCCCAGCATTTT. Its translation is CASSLATRGSYSNQPQHF.

This clone was counted only a few times. The chain couples TRBV19 to TRBJ2-4; the D gene is possibly TRBD1 (6 bases). There are 13 residues in the CDR3. Germline CDR1 and CDR2: LNHDA and SQIVND (reference sequence). The germline V and J ends were trimmed by 5 bases and 6 bases, with 11 bases remaining between them. CDR3 bases: TGTGCCAGTAGTTGGCAGGGGCCAAACATTCAGTACTTC. It is translated as CASSWQGPNIQYF.

This chain uses TRBV21-1 with TRBJ2-2; the table's D call of TRBD1 was not tested on the DNA. TRBV21-1 is a listed pseudogene. There are 15 residues in the CDR3. CDR3 sequence reads: CAILVDRTNTGELFF. The CDR3 bases are TGTGCCATCCTAGTGGACAGGACGAACACCGGGGAGCTGTTTTTT.

V usage is TRBV13 and J usage is TRBJ1-4, with 10 bases matching TRBD1. CDR1 is PRHDT, CDR2 FYEKMQ, per germline (reference sequence). Germline trimming cut 5 bases from V and 6 bases from J; bases unmatched to any gene: 6. This CDR3 is 15 amino acids long. CDR3 bases: TGTGCCAGCAGCCTCTCCGGACAGGGGGATGAAAAACTGTTTTTT. Translated, it gives CASSLSGQGDEKLFF. The full variable domain, completed using reference TRBV13 and TRBJ1-4, is AAGVIQSPRHLIKEKRETATLKCYPIPRHDTVYWYQQGPGQDPQFLISFYEKMQSDKGSIPDRFSAQQFSDYHSELNMSSLELGDSALYFCASSLSGQGDEKLFFGSGTQLSVL.

This sequence joins TRBV9 and TRBJ1-1; 7 positions agree with TRBD1. V trimming: 3 bases; J trimming: 4 bases; junction bases outside the gene matches: 9. Germline V CDR1 and CDR2: SGDLS, YYNGEE. The CDR3 covers 15 residues. CDR3 bases: TGTGCCAGCAGCGCCCGACAGGGATGGGGCACTGAAGCTTTCTTT. The encoded protein is CASSARQGWGTEAFF. Full variable domain (rest looked up from reference TRBV9 and TRBJ1-1): DSGVTQTPKHLITATGQRVTLRCSPRSGDLSVYWYQQSLDQGLQFLIQYYNGEERAKGNILERFSAQQFPDLHSELNLSSLELGDSALYFCASSARQGWGTEAFFGQGTRLTVV.

The chain joins TRBV4-1 to TRBJ2-5; 7 nucleotides line up with TRBD1. The germline CDR1 and CDR2 sequences are MGHRA and YSYEKL. The CDR3 contains 14 residues. The ends lost 3 bases at V and 5 bases at J; junction bases unmatched: 6. CDR3 coding DNA: TGCGCCAGCAGCCAGACAGGGTCAAGGGAGACCCAGTACTTC. This codes for CASSQTGSRETQYF.

This clone was counted between two and nine times. The chain links TRBV4-2 to TRBJ1-2; D is unresolved. Germline V gene lookup returns CDR1 LGHNA and CDR2 YNFKEQ. V was pared by 0 bases and J by 0 bases, with 11 bases between. This CDR3 comprises 16 residues. The CDR3 nucleotides are TGTGCCAGCAGCCAAGATATCCGGGGAACTAACTATGGCTACACCTTC. Encoded protein: CASSQDIRGTNYGYTF.

This chain connects TRBV14 to TRBJ1-5; TRBD1 might be the D (5 bases). The V end lost 0 bases, the J end lost 7 bases, and 7 bases lay between the germline ends. CDR1 is SGHDN and CDR2 is FVKESK in the germline V gene. This CDR3 is built from 13 residues. CDR3 region: CASSQDQGQPQHF. The CDR3 coding sequence is TGTGCCAGCAGCCAAGATCAGGGCCAGCCCCAGCATTTT.

This chain links TRBV7-8 with TRBJ1-1; D remains ambiguous. CDR1 SGHVS and CDR2 FQNEAQ come from the germline V gene. CDR3 size: 16 residues. Deletions cut 4 bases from V and 3 bases from J, with 18 bases between. The CDR3 DNA follows: TGTGCCAGCAGCTCGTCCGGGATCCCCGTTTACACTGAAGCTTTCTTT. Translated: CASSSSGIPVYTEAFF.

The chain employs TRBV27 and TRBJ1-1; a possible D gene is TRBD1 (5 bases). V lost 0 bases to trimming and J lost 8 bases, with 22 bases between them. CDR3 length equals 17 residues. Per the germline V gene, CDR1 is MNHEY and CDR2 is SMNVEV (reference sequence). The CDR3 sequence: CASSLSRRGLNPSEAFF. CDR3 bases: TGTGCCAGCAGTTTATCAAGGAGGGGACTGAACCCGTCGGAAGCTTTCTTT.